This T cell receptor beta chain is from a study of technical replicates of blood from a few donors. TCRdb's table, derived via immunoSEQ multiplex PCR, lists solely in-frame clones and lacks some. The sample lists around 65,000 clones, over 70% seen once, with 4% to 5% in the top ten. CDR3 length equals 15 residues. V trimming: 5 bases; J trimming: 7 bases; junction bases outside the gene matches: 11. Germline lookup yields CDR1 SGHTA and CDR2 FQGTGA. The chain links TRBV7-3 to TRBJ2-1, with 7 bases fitting TRBD1. Sequencing was done on a sample of PBMCs. The receptor's source is a human donor in good health. Some clones in this sample may be carry-over from other donors' samples. The DNA for the CDR3 is TGTGCCAGCAGCCCGACAGGGTCCTCGGTGAATGAGCAGTTCTTC. Translating it yields CASSPTGSSVNEQFF.